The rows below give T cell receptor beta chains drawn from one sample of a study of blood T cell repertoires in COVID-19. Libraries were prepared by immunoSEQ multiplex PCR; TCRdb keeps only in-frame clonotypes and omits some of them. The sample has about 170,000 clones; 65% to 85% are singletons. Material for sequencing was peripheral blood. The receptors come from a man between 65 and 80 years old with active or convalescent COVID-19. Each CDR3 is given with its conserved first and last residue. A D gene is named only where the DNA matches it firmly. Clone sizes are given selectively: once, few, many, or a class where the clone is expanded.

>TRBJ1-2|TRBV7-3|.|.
TGTGCCAGCAGCGGACCGGGACATGGAGGCTACACCTTC
CASSGPGHGGYTF
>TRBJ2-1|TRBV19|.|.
TGTGCCAGTAGTCGGGGAGTCTACAATGAGCAGTTCTTC
CASSRGVYNEQFF
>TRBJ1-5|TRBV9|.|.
TGTGCCAGCAGCGTAGGGGGACAAACAAATCAGCCCCAGCATTTT
CASSVGGQTNQPQHF
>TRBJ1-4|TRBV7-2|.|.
TGTGCCAGCAGCCTAACAGGTCGTGGTGAAAAACTGTTTTTT
CASSLTGRGEKLFF
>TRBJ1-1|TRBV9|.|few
TGTGCCAGCAGCGTAGGTCAAGGAGGTGGCACTGAAGCTTTCTTT
CASSVGQGGGTEAFF
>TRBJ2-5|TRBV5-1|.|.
TGCGCCAGCAGCTACTCGGACAGAAAAGAGACCCAGTACTTC
CASSYSDRKETQYF
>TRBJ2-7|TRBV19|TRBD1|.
TGTGCCAGTAGTATCGTCCCGGGACAGACCTACGAGCAGTACTTC
CASSIVPGQTYEQYF
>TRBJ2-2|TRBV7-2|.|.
TGTGCCAGCAGCCTGACAGGAAACACCGGGGAGCTGTTTTTT
CASSLTGNTGELFF
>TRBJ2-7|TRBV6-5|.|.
TGTGCCAGCAGTTACGCAGGGCAGCAATACGAGCAGTACTTC
CASSYAGQQYEQYF
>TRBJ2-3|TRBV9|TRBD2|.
TGTGCCAGCAGCGTAGTGGGGGGGAGGGCCACAGATACGCAGTATTTT
CASSVVGGRATDTQYF
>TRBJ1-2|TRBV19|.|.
TGTGCCAGTAGTATAACGAACAGGTACTATGGCTACACCTTC
CASSITNRYYGYTF
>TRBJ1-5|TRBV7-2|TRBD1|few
TGTGCCAGCAGCTTAGCAGGGGGCGCCGTTCAGCCCCAGCATTTT
CASSLAGGAVQPQHF
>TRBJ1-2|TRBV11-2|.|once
TGTGCCAGCAGCTCAGAGTGGGAGTTCAACTATGGCTACACCTTC
CASSSEWEFNYGYTF
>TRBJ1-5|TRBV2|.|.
TGTGCCAGCAGGGGGGGAGCCCAAGGGTACGGGCCCCAGCATTTT
CASRGGAQGYGPQHF
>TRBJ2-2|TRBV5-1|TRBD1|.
TGCGCCAGCAGCTTGTGGGACAGGGGGATTCCCTTCGACAAGTCGAACACCGGGGAGCTGTTTTTT
CASSLWDRGIPFDKSNTGELFF
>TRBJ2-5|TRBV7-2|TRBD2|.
TGTGCCAGCAGCCCCCCAGGACTAGCGGGAGTTGAGACCCAGTACTTC
CASSPPGLAGVETQYF
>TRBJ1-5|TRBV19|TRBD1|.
TGTGCCAGTAGTATAGACAGGGGGAACGATCAGCCCCAGCATTTT
CASSIDRGNDQPQHF
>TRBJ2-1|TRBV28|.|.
TGTGCCAGCAGTCCGTCGGGGGGCTCCAGAGCCCGGAATGAGCAGTTCTTC
CASSPSGGSRARNEQFF
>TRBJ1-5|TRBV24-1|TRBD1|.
TGTGCCACCAGTGACTCCAGGGGGCTCGGTGGCAATCAGCCCCAGCATTTT
CATSDSRGLGGNQPQHF
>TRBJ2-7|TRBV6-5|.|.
TGTGCCAGCAGTTTGGCTCCCTCCTACGAGCAGTACTTC
CASSLAPSYEQYF
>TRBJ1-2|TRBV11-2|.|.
TGTGCCAGCAGCTTAGAAGGGGATGGCTACACCTTC
CASSLEGDGYTF
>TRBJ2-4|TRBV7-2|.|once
TGTGCCAGCAGCTTCGGAGCCGTCAAAAACATTCAGTACTTC
CASSFGAVKNIQYF
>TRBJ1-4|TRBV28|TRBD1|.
TGTGCCAGCAGCTCCGGACAGGGCAGAGAAAAACTGTTTTTT
CASSSGQGREKLFF
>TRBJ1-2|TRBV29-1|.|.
TGCAGCGTCGCGGTAGGACAGTATAACTATGGCTACACCTTC
CSVAVGQYNYGYTF
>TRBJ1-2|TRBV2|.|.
TGTGCCAGCAGTGAAAAATCTCCGGAGGCCCGGATGGGCTACACCTTC
CASSEKSPEARMGYTF
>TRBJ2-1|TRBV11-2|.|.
TGTGCCAGCAGCTCTAGCCCGAGCTCCTACAATGAGCAGTTCTTC
CASSSSPSSYNEQFF